This T cell receptor (beta chain) was captured by sequencing in a study of blood T cell repertoires in COVID-19. Across the whole study: Samples taken during acute and convalescent COVID-19 were collected in the United States, Italy and Spain. PBMCs, B-cell-depleted T cells, or T cells provided the cDNA or gDNA that made up the material.

The germline V and J ends were trimmed by 4 bases and 7 bases, with 17 bases remaining between them. The length of the CDR3 is 15 residues. Per germline, CDR1 GTSNPN and CDR2 SVGIG (reference sequence). The repertoire was sequenced with immunoSEQ multiplex PCR; TCRdb's copy has only in-frame clones and lacks some. The sample records tens of thousands of clones, 80% to 90% being singletons. This clone was observed a few times. Sample: peripheral blood. The V call is TRBV30, the J call TRBJ1-6; possibly TRBD1 for D (5 bases). The TCR comes from a man aged 45-65 years with active or convalescent COVID-19. CDR3: CAWIPGTFRNSPLHF. CDR3 sequence (DNA): TGTGCCTGGATCCCTGGGACTTTTAGAAATTCACCCCTCCACTTT.